One sample yielded the 5 T cell receptor beta chains listed below, sequenced in a study of cytomegalovirus exposure and HLA in healthy donors. Primers: 60 Vbeta forward and 13 Jbeta reverse. The assay was immunoSEQ multiplex PCR, and TCRdb's table has in-frame clones only and misses some. Of tens of thousands of clones listed, more than 80% were seen once; the top ten hold about 1.6%. The sequencing sample was made of PBMCs. Source of these receptors: a man aged 30 to 39 in good health and CMV-seropositive.

In its sample, this clone was seen a few times. The chain recombines TRBV6-5 with TRBJ2-7; possible D gene TRBD1, 5 bases. V was trimmed by 6 bases and J by 0 bases, leaving 12 bases between them. CDR1 and CDR2 from the germline V gene are MNHEY and SVGAGI. The CDR3 has 14 residues. The CDR3 nucleotides read TGTGCCAGCAGCCGACAGTATCTCTCCTACGAGCAGTACTTC. This translates into CASSRQYLSYEQYF.

The rearrangement links TRBV5-6 to TRBJ1-2, with D possibly matching TRBD1 (5 bases). Germline V CDR1 and CDR2: SGHDT, YYEEEE. This CDR3 contains 14 residues. Trimming shortened V by 4 bases and J by 4 bases, and 14 bases separated the two germline ends. The CDR3 loop reads CASSGPGGVYGYTF. In nucleotides, the CDR3 is TGTGCCAGCAGCGGACCGGGGGGGGTCTATGGCTACACCTTC. Full variable domain (missing parts from reference TRBV5-6 and TRBJ1-2): DAGVTQSPTHLIKTRGQQVTLRCSPKSGHDTVSWYQQALGQGPQFIFQYYEEEERQRGNFPDRFSGHQFPNYSSELNVNALLLGDSALYLCASSGPGGVYGYTFGSGTRLTVV.

This chain joins TRBV7-9 and TRBJ1-3; 9 bases fit TRBD1. This CDR3 is 15 amino acids long. The V gene's germline CDR1 is SEHNR and CDR2 FQNEAQ (reference sequence). V was pared by 4 bases and J by 3 bases, with 4 bases of the junction left unmatched. The CDR3 reads CASSYGTGYGNTIYF. In DNA form, the CDR3 reads TGTGCCAGCAGCTACGGGACAGGGTATGGAAACACCATATATTTT.

The chain uses TRBV5-6 and TRBJ2-2; TRBD2 matches at 7 bases. The CDR3 runs to 15 residues. Trimming at V came to 4 bases and at J to 2 bases, leaving 5 bases not matched to a gene. The V gene's germline CDR1 is SGHDT and CDR2 YYEEEE. CDR3 bases: TGTGCCAGCAGCCCGGTGGGACTAAACACCGGGGAGCTGTTTTTT. Protein product: CASSPVGLNTGELFF.

This clone was observed a handful of times. A single base separates this from a much larger clone, so it may be a read error. This sequence joins TRBV6-5 and TRBJ2-7, with TRBD2 identical over 7 bases. Germline CDR1 and CDR2: MNHEY and SVGAGI. The CDR3 has 15 amino acids. The trim removed 0 bases at V and 4 bases at J, leaving 6 bases unmatched. CDR3 in DNA: TGTGCCAGCAGTTACTCGACTCGCGGGAGTTACGAGCAGTACTTC. Encoded protein: CASSYSTRGSYEQYF.